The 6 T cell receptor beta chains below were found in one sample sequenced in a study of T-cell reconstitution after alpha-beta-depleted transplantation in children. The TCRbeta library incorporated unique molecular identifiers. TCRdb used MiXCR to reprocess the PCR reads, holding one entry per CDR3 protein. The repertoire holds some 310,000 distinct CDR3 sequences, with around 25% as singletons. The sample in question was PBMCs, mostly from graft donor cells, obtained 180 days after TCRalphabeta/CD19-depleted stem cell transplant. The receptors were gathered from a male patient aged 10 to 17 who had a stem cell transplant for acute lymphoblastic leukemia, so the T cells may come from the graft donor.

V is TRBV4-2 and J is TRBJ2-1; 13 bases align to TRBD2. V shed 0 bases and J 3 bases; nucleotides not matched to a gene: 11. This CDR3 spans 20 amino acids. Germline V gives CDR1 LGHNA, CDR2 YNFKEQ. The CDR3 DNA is TGTGCCAGCAGCCAAGAGCCTTTTACTAGCGGGAGGGCCAACTACAATGAGCAGTTCTTC. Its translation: CASSQEPFTSGRANYNEQFF.

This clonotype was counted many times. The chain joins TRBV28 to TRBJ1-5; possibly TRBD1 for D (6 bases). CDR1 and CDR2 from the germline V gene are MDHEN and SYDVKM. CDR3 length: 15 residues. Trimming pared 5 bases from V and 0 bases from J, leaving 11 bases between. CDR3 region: CASSRTGTSNQPQHF. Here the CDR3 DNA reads TGTGCCAGCAGTCGTACAGGGACTAGCAATCAGCCCCAGCATTTT.

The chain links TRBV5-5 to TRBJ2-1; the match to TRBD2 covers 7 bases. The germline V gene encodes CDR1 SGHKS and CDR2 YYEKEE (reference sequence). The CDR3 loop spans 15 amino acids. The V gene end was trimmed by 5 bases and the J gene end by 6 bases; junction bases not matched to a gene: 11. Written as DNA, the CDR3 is TGTGCCAGCAGTTATCGACCCCCTAGCGGCAATGAGCAGTTCTTC. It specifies CASSYRPPSGNEQFF.

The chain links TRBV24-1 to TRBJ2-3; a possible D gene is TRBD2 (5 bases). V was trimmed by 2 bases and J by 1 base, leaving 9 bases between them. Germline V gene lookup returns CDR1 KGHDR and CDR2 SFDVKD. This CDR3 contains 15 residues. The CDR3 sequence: CATSDWELGTDTQYF. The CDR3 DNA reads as TGTGCCACCAGTGATTGGGAGCTGGGCACAGATACGCAGTATTTT.

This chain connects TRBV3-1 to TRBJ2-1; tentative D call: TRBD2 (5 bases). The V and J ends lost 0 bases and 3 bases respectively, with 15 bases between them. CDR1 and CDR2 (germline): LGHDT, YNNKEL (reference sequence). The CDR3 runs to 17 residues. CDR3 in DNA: TGTGCCAGCAGCCAAGATAGGAGGCGGGTCCTCTACAATGAGCAGTTCTTC. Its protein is CASSQDRRRVLYNEQFF.

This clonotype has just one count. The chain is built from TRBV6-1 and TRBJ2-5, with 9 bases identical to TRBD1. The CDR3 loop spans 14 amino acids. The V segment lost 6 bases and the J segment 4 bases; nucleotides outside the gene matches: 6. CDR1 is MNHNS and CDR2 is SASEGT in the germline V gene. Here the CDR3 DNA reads TGTGCCAGCAGGGGCCGGGACAGGGCAGAGACCCAGTACTTC. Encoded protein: CASRGRDRAETQYF.